The clone carrying this TCR beta chain was found once. Produced via immunoSEQ multiplex PCR; TCRdb's table is partial and in-frame only. The sample carries around 130,000 clones, approximately 90% recorded once. Pooled samples include second doses given at about 4 or 12 weeks. The data were taken from a study of T cell responses to AZD1222 COVID-19 vaccine. This CDR3 spans 13 amino acids. V was pared by 3 bases and J by 6 bases, with 9 bases between. Germline V gene sequence: CDR1 MDHEN, CDR2 SYDVKM. The chain uses TRBV28 and TRBJ1-3; D uncertain. This receptor was identified in an adult who received the AZD1222 COVID-19 vaccine. This sample comprised peripheral blood, obtained 28 days after the second AZD1222 dose. CDR3 coding DNA: TGTGCCAGCAGTTTGGTCGCGGTAAACACCATATATTTT. Its protein product is CASSLVAVNTIYF. Full variable domain (missing parts from reference TRBV28 and TRBJ1-3): DVKVTQSSRYLVKRTGEKVFLECVQDMDHENMFWYRQDPGLGLRLIYFSYDVKMKEKGDIPEGYSVSREKKERFSLILESASTNQTSMYLCASSLVAVNTIYFGEGSWLTVV.